This T cell receptor beta chain came from a study of CD4 and CD8 cells across lung adenocarcinoma regions. Trimming cost V 6 bases and J 3 bases; bases outside gene matches: 6. The CDR3 sequence is 15 residues long. The germline CDR1 and CDR2 sequences are WSHSY and SAAADI. TCRdb re-called the PCR reads through MiXCR, storing one row per CDR3 protein. The sample contains roughly 18,000 distinct CDR3 sequences, more than 45% of which appear only once. This clonotype was counted between two and nine times. Donors had localized lung adenocarcinoma, a non-small cell lung cancer. The V gene is TRBV10-2, the J gene TRBJ2-2; the match to TRBD2 covers 8 bases. Sequenced: CD8+ T cells from the center of a lung tumor. The sequence derives from a female donor with lung adenocarcinoma. The CD4 and CD8 labels of this study may be unreliable. The CDR3, as DNA: TGCGCCAGCAGAACGGGAGGGCCATACACCGGGGAGCTGTTTTTT. This encodes CASRTGGPYTGELFF.